What follows are 29 T cell receptor beta chains derived from one specimen sequenced in a study of regulatory T cells in long-lasting Graves disease. HTBI primers from iRepertoire and Arm-PCR of CDR3 regions yielded the TCR beta libraries. TCRdb re-called the multiplex PCR reads through MiXCR, storing one row per CDR3 protein. This sample yields about 470,000 distinct CDR3 sequences, of which around 20% are seen a single time; approximately 8% belongs to the top ten. Time point indicated: persistent/refractory GD, antithyroid drugs over 5 years with positive TRAb. Making the TCR library involved RNA that had been extracted from PBMCs. The sequencing here drew on peripheral blood mononuclear cells (PBMCs), taken when the disease was refractory, from a patient treated with antithyroid drugs. These receptors came from a female donor with Graves disease.

This clonotype appeared a few times. The chain links TRBV19 to TRBJ1-1; D not certain. CDR3 length: 15 amino acids. Trimming stripped 9 bases from V and 1 base from J, with 18 bases between. The V gene's germline CDR1 is LNHDA and CDR2 SQIVND (reference sequence). The CDR3 here is CASQHEGRGNTEAFF. CDR3 DNA: TGTGCCAGCCAACACGAGGGTAGAGGGAACACTGAAGCTTTCTTT.

This sequence joins TRBV29-1 and TRBJ1-1; 7 nucleotides agree with TRBD1. Germline V gene sequence: CDR1 SQVTM, CDR2 ANQGSEA. This CDR3 comprises 11 residues. Losses at the gene ends were 8 bases for V and 3 bases for J; bases not matched to a gene: 3. The CDR3: CSMGQYTEAFF. CDR3 nucleotide sequence: TGCAGCATGGGACAGTACACTGAAGCTTTCTTT.

Remarks on this clonotype: Being one base from a much bigger clone, this may be a read error. The final CDR3 position lacks the conserved phenylalanine or tryptophan, pointing to a likely read error. The genes are TRBV2 and TRBJ1-5, with D uncertain. Germline CDR1 is SNHLY and CDR2 is FYNNEI. CDR3 length equals 14 residues. V shed 3 bases and J shed 0 bases, with 6 bases lying between them. Written as DNA, the CDR3 is TGTGCCAGCAGTGAGAACCTTAGCAATCAGCCCCAGCATCTT. It is translated as CASSENLSNQPQHL.

This clonotype was observed once. The chain links TRBV7-2 to TRBJ2-1, with a possible D match to TRBD2 (6 bases). Germline V gene lookup returns CDR1 SGHTA and CDR2 FQGNSA. Trimming shortened V by 5 bases and J by 13 bases, and 18 bases separated the two germline ends. The CDR3 spans 13 residues. The CDR3: CASSPLLAMGQFF. Written as DNA, the CDR3 is TGTGCCAGCAGCCCCCTGCTAGCGATGGGCCAGTTCTTC.

This clonotype came up once. The chain links TRBV19 to TRBJ1-3; no firm D call. Trimming removed 6 bases from V and 2 bases from J, with 5 bases in between. Looked up from germline, CDR1 is LNHDA and CDR2 is SQIVND (reference sequence). CDR3 size: 12 residues. In DNA form, the CDR3 reads TGTGCCAGTAGGGAAACTGGAAACACCATATATTTT. Encoded protein: CASRETGNTIYF. The full variable domain, in which reference TRBV19 and TRBJ1-3 provide the parts outside the CDR3, is DGGITQSPKYLFRKEGQNVTLSCEQNLNHDAMYWYRQDPGQGLRLIYYSQIVNDFQKGDIAEGYSVSREKKESFPLTVTSAQKNPTAFYLCASRETGNTIYFGEGSWLTVV.

This clonotype occurred many times. The chain links TRBV3-1 to TRBJ1-1; D might be TRBD1 (5 bases). V was trimmed by 1 base and J by 6 bases, leaving 12 bases between them. CDR1 and CDR2 from the germline V gene are LGHDT and YNNKEL (reference sequence). This CDR3 is 14 amino acids long. CDR3 nucleotide sequence: TGTGCCAGCAGCCAAGTTCAGGGAACGTCTGAAGCTTTCTTT. This gives the protein CASSQVQGTSEAFF.

The chain uses TRBV12-5 and TRBJ2-2; tentative D call: TRBD1 (6 bases). The germline CDR1 and CDR2 sequences are LGHNT and FRNRAP. The germline V and J ends were trimmed by 3 bases and 3 bases, with 17 bases remaining between them. The CDR3 totals 17 residues. CDR3 sequence reads: CASGLVSGRGYTGELFF. The CDR3 DNA follows: TGTGCTAGTGGTTTAGTATCGGGCAGGGGATACACCGGGGAGCTGTTTTTT.

In this sample, this clonotype turned up many times. The rearrangement joins TRBV18 to TRBJ2-7; D is unclear. The CDR3 is 13 residues long. Looked up from germline, CDR1 is KGHSH and CDR2 is LQKENI. V gave up 0 bases and J gave up 5 bases, with 8 bases separating them. The CDR3 DNA sequence: TGTGCCAGCTCACCACCGCCAGGTAACGAGCAGTACTTC. The encoded protein is CASSPPPGNEQYF.

This chain links TRBV7-6 with TRBJ2-5, with no clear D. The CDR3 is 15 amino acids. V was trimmed by 5 bases and J by 5 bases, leaving 18 bases between them. The germline CDR1 and CDR2 sequences are SGHVS and FNYEAQ. In DNA, the CDR3 is TGTGCCAGCAGCCCCCCCGGCCGATTAGGGGAGACCCAGTACTTC. It is translated as CASSPPGRLGETQYF.

The V call is TRBV28, the J call TRBJ2-3, with D perhaps matching TRBD2 (6 bases). Germline-derived CDR1 and CDR2 are MDHEN and SYDVKM. The CDR3 consists of 15 residues. Deletions cut 7 bases from V and 3 bases from J, with 17 bases between. CDR3 loop: CASTLGRLGTDTQYF. CDR3 DNA: TGTGCCAGCACTCTTGGGAGGCTCGGGACAGATACGCAGTATTTT. The full variable domain, in which reference TRBV28 and TRBJ2-3 provide the parts outside the CDR3, is DVKVTQSSRYLVKRTGEKVFLECVQDMDHENMFWYRQDPGLGLRLIYFSYDVKMKEKGDIPEGYSVSREKKERFSLILESASTNQTSMYLCASTLGRLGTDTQYFGPGTRLTVL.

This clonotype was seen a few times. V usage is TRBV27 and J usage is TRBJ2-6; D not resolved. Germline values: CDR1 MNHEY, CDR2 SMNVEV (reference sequence). This CDR3 region has 15 residues. The ends were cut back, 5 bases at V and 0 bases at J, with 8 bases in the middle. The CDR3 loop reads CASSLTFSGANVLTF. CDR3 DNA sequence: TGTGCCAGCAGTCTTACCTTCTCTGGGGCCAACGTCCTGACTTTC.

The V call is TRBV7-9, the J call TRBJ2-7; D not certain. V was cut by 7 bases and J by 2 bases, with 12 bases left in between. Germline V gene lookup returns CDR1 SEHNR and CDR2 FQNEAQ (reference sequence). This CDR3 spans 13 amino acids. CDR3 in amino acids: CASTSGGTYEQYF. The CDR3 region has the DNA TGTGCCAGCACATCGGGCGGTACCTACGAGCAGTACTTC.

The genes are TRBV7-3 and TRBJ1-1; D remains ambiguous. V lost 5 bases to trimming and J lost 0 bases, with 13 bases between them. CDR3 length: 15 amino acids. Germline values: CDR1 SGHTA, CDR2 FQGTGA. The CDR3 sequence: CASSPEAGLNTEAFF. The DNA of the CDR3 is TGTGCCAGCAGCCCGGAAGCAGGATTGAACACTGAAGCTTTCTTT.

This clonotype turned up a few times. V gene TRBV19 combines with J gene TRBJ2-7, with 9 nucleotides matching TRBD1. Germline CDR1 and CDR2: LNHDA and SQIVND (reference sequence). The V segment lost 6 bases and the J segment 0 bases; nucleotides outside the gene matches: 3. This CDR3 region has 14 residues. The CDR3 reads CASRAGQGSYEQYF. The DNA of the CDR3 is TGTGCCAGTAGGGCGGGACAGGGCTCCTACGAGCAGTACTTC.

Here the CDR3 DNA reads TGTGCTCGACGTAGGGGGAGCTCCTACAATGAGCAGTTCTTC. Translating gives CARRRGSSYNEQFF. V usage is TRBV2 and J usage is TRBJ2-1; TRBD1 is a possible D gene (6 bases). Germline assignment: CDR1 SNHLY and CDR2 FYNNEI. This CDR3 is 14 amino acids long.

This clonotype came up a few times. CDR3 protein: CSLGAGGPETQYF. Here the CDR3 DNA reads TGCAGCTTGGGGGCGGGAGGGCCGGAGACCCAGTACTTC. The chain joins TRBV29-1 to TRBJ2-5, with 9 positions matching TRBD2. This CDR3 has 13 residues. V trimming: 8 bases; J trimming: 5 bases; junction bases outside the gene matches: 9. The germline gives CDR1 SQVTM, CDR2 ANQGSEA.

The V call is TRBV9, the J call TRBJ2-7; tentatively, D is TRBD1 (7 bases). Germline CDR1 reads SGDLS; CDR2 reads YYNGEE. Between the trimmed V and J ends, which lost 4 bases and 1 base, there was a span of 15 bases. The CDR3 sequence is 15 residues long. The CDR3 bases are TGTGCCAGCAGCCCCAGGGGGACTGAATCCTACGAGCAGTACTTC. Residues: CASSPRGTESYEQYF.

This clonotype was seen at least ten times. The chain links TRBV2 to TRBJ2-7; 7 nucleotides match TRBD2. V was pared by 3 bases and J by 3 bases, with 5 bases of the junction left unmatched. The CDR3 is 14 residues long. Per germline, CDR1 SNHLY and CDR2 FYNNEI. CDR3 region: CASSEQGGSYEQYF. CDR3 bases: TGTGCCAGCAGTGAGCAGGGAGGGAGCTACGAGCAGTACTTC.

This clonotype showed up many times. This chain joins TRBV12-3 or TRBV12-4 and TRBJ2-7; the D gene is possibly TRBD1 (7 bases). Trimming pared 4 bases from V and 3 bases from J, leaving 19 bases between. This CDR3 comprises 16 residues. The CDR3 spells CASSSLGRGVDYEQYF. The CDR3 coding sequence is TGTGCCAGCAGTTCCCTTGGCAGGGGGGTCGACTACGAGCAGTACTTC.

CDR3 loop: CASSQDLSGDGYTF. The CDR3, as DNA: TGCGCCAGCAGCCAAGATCTGTCAGGGGATGGCTACACCTTC. The J gene is TRBJ1-2, the V gene TRBV4-3, with D possibly being TRBD1 (6 bases). This CDR3 comprises 14 residues. The V end was cut by 0 bases, the J end by 6 bases, with 11 bases between. The V gene's germline CDR1 is LGHNA and CDR2 YSLEER.

This clonotype was seen a handful of times. This chain links TRBV5-1 with TRBJ2-2, with a weak D call TRBD1 (6 bases). The CDR3 runs 16 residues. Trimming removed 0 bases at V and 0 bases at J, with 9 bases between. The germline CDR1 and CDR2 sequences are SGHRS and YFSETQ. The CDR3 nucleotides read TGCGCCAGCAGCTTGGGGTGGGACACGAACACCGGGGAGCTGTTTTTT. As protein: CASSLGWDTNTGELFF. The full variable domain, its missing parts supplied by reference TRBV5-1 and TRBJ2-2, is KAGVTQTPRYLIKTRGQQVTLSCSPISGHRSVSWYQQTPGQGLQFLFEYFSETQRNKGNFPGRFSGRQFSNSRSEMNVSTLELGDSALYLCASSLGWDTNTGELFFGEGSRLTVL.

The chain combines TRBV2 with TRBJ2-6; 8 bases are a match to TRBD2. The germline gives CDR1 SNHLY, CDR2 FYNNEI. The CDR3 is 21 amino acids. With V trimmed by 4 bases and J by 1 base, 18 bases remained unmatched. The CDR3 region is CASSVGSPYLAGRSGANVLTF. The CDR3 DNA reads TGTGCCAGCAGTGTAGGGTCCCCCTATTTAGCGGGAAGGTCTGGGGCCAACGTCCTGACTTTC.

This clonotype occurred a few times. The chain couples TRBV18 to TRBJ2-7; D may be TRBD2 (6 bases). The CDR3 has 15 amino acids. V lost 3 bases and J lost 2, with 14 bases in between. The germline gives CDR1 KGHSH, CDR2 LQKENI. CDR3: CASSPSSEWPYEQYF. The CDR3, as DNA: TGTGCCAGCTCACCCTCTAGCGAATGGCCCTACGAGCAGTACTTC.

This clonotype was seen a handful of times. The chain combines TRBV7-9 with TRBJ1-3; weak D call: TRBD1 (5 bases). Trimming removed 8 bases at V and 4 bases at J, with 18 bases between. Per the germline V gene, CDR1 is SEHNR and CDR2 is FQNEAQ (reference sequence). The CDR3 extends over 15 amino acids. For the CDR3, the DNA is TGTGCCAGCGGTATGGGAGGGGCGGCCGGAAACACCATATATTTT. Translating gives CASGMGGAAGNTIYF.

About this clonotype itself: A much larger clone differs by one base, so this may be a read error. The chain couples TRBV15 to TRBJ1-1, with no clear D. Germline-derived CDR1 and CDR2 are LNHNV and YYDKDF (reference sequence). The length of the CDR3 is 12 residues. CDR3 amino acids: CATSRGDPEASF. CDR3 coding DNA: TGTGCCACCAGCAGAGGAGACCCCGAAGCTTCCTTT.

To note about this clonotype: A much larger clone lies a single base off, so this may be a read error. V and J are TRBV6-1 and TRBJ1-1; D uncertain. Deletions cut 8 bases from V and 4 bases from J, with 5 bases between. The germline V gene has CDR1 MNHNS and CDR2 SASEGT. The CDR3 covers 10 residues. The CDR3 DNA follows: TGTGCCAGCGGGATCACTGAAGCTTTCTTT. This encodes CASGITEAFF.

The table lists this clonotype with many counts. The chain combines TRBV7-2 with TRBJ1-2, with 10 bases lining up with TRBD1. Germline values: CDR1 SGHTA, CDR2 FQGNSA. The V and J ends lost 7 bases and 5 bases, in that order; junction bases with no gene match: 16. The CDR3 totals 17 residues. CDR3 amino acids: CASTAPMRDRGSYGYTF. CDR3 nucleotide sequence: TGTGCCAGCACCGCCCCAATGAGGGACAGGGGTTCTTATGGCTACACCTTC.

This clonotype has only a few counts. The chain is built from TRBV20-1 and TRBJ2-7; unclear D gene. Per the germline V gene, CDR1 is DFQATT and CDR2 is SNEGSKA (reference sequence). The V end lost 3 bases, the J end lost 6 bases, and 6 bases lay between the germline ends. This CDR3 spans 10 amino acids. Here the CDR3 reads CSARDTEQYF. CDR3 coding DNA: TGCAGTGCTAGGGATACCGAGCAGTACTTC.

This clonotype has ten or more counts. The chain uses TRBV28 and TRBJ2-7, with 8 positions matching TRBD1. V lost 6 bases to trimming and J lost 5 bases; unmatched junction nucleotides: 9. CDR3 size: 14 residues. Germline lookup yields CDR1 MDHEN and CDR2 SYDVKM. CDR3 bases: TGTGCCAGCAGCCTCGGGACAGGTATTAACGAGCAGTACTTC. Translation: CASSLGTGINEQYF.